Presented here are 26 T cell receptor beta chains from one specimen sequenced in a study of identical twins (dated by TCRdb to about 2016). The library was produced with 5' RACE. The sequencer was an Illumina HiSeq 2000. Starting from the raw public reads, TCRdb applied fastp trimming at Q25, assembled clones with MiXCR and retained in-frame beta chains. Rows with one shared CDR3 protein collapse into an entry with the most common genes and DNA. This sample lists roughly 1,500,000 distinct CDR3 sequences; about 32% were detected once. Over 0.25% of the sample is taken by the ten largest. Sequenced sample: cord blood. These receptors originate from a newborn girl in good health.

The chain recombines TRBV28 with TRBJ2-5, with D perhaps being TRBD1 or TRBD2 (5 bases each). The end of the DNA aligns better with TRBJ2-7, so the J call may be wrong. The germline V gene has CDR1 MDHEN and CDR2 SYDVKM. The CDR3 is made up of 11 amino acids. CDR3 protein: CASSGDVEQYF. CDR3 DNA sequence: TGTGCCAGCAGTGGGGACGTCGAGCAGTACTTC.

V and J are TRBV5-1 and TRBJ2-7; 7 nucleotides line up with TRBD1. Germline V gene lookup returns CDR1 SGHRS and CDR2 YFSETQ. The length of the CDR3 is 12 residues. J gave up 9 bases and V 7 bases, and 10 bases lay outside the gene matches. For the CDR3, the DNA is TGCGCCAGCGTTAATACCAGGGGGATGCAGTACTTC. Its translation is CASVNTRGMQYF.

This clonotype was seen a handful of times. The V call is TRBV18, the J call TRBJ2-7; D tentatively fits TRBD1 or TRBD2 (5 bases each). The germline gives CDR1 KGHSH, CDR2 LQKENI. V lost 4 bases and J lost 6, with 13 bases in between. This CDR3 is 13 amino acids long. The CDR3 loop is CASSLGPRGEQYF. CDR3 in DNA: TGTGCCAGCTCACTCGGACCGAGGGGCGAGCAGTACTTC.

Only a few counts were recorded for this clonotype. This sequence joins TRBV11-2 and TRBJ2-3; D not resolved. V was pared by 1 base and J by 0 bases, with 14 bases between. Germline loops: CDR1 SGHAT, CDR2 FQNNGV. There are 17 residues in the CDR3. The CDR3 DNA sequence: TGTGCCAGCAGCTTAGCAGGCTACCCGATGAGCACAGATACGCAGTATTTT. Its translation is CASSLAGYPMSTDTQYF.

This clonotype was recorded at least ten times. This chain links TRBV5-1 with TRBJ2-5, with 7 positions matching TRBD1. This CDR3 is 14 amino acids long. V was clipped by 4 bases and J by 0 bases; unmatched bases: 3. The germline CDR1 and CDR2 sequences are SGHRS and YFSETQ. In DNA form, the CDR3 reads TGCGCCAGCAGCATACAGGGGTACCAAGAGACCCAGTACTTC. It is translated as CASSIQGYQETQYF.

CDR3 sequence (DNA): TGTGCCACCAGTGATTCCGCACCGAAAGTCGGCGGGAATGAGCAGTACTTC. It encodes CATSDSAPKVGGNEQYF. V gene TRBV24-1 combines with J gene TRBJ2-5; D might be TRBD2 (6 bases). V was cut by 2 bases and J by 11 bases, with 26 bases left in between. Germline V gives CDR1 KGHDR, CDR2 SFDVKD. The CDR3 runs 17 residues.

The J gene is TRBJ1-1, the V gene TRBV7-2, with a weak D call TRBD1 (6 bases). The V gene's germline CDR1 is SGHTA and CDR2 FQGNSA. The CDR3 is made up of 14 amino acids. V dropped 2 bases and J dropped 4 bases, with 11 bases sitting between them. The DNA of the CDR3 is TGTGCCAGCAGCTTACACAGGGAATCCACTGAAGCTTTCTTT. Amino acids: CASSLHRESTEAFF. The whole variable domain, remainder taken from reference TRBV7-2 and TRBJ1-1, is GAGVSQSPSNKVTEKGKDVELRCDPISGHTALYWYRQSLGQGLEFLIYFQGNSAPDKSGLPSDRFSAERTGGSVSTLTIQRTQQEDSAVYLCASSLHRESTEAFFGQGTRLTVV.

The CDR3 loop is CASSPPGQGVYSNQPQHF. The CDR3 DNA sequence: TGTGCCAGCAGTCCTCCGGGACAGGGGGTTTATAGCAATCAGCCCCAGCATTTT. The rearrangement uses TRBV12-3 or TRBV12-4 and TRBJ1-5; 11 bases fit TRBD1. CDR3 length: 18 residues. V was clipped by 5 bases and J by 0 bases; unmatched bases: 9.

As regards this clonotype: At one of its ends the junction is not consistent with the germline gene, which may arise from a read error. The CDR3 here is CASSLAASTNTQYF. The CDR3 DNA follows: TGCGCCAGCAGCTTGGCCGCCAGCACAAATACGCAGTATTTT. This chain joins TRBV5-1 and TRBJ2-3, with unresolved D. This CDR3 comprises 14 residues. Germline CDR1 SGHRS, CDR2 YFSETQ.

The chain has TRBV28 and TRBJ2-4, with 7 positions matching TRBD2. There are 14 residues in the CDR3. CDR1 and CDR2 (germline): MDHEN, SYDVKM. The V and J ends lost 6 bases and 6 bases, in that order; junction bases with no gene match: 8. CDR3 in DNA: TGTGCCAGCAGCCCGGGAGCGGGGAGAAACATTCAGTACTTC. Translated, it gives CASSPGAGRNIQYF.

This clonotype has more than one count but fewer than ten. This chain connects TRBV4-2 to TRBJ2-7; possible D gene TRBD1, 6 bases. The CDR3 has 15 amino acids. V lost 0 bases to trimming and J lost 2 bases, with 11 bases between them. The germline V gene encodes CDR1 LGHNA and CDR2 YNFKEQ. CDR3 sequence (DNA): TGTGCCAGCAGCCAAGAACTGCAGGGGCCCTACGAGCAGTACTTC. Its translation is CASSQELQGPYEQYF.

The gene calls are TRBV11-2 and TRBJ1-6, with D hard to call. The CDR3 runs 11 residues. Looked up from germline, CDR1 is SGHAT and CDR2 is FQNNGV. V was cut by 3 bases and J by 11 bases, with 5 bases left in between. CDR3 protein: CASSFSTPLHF. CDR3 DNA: TGTGCCAGCAGCTTTTCTACACCCCTCCACTTT.

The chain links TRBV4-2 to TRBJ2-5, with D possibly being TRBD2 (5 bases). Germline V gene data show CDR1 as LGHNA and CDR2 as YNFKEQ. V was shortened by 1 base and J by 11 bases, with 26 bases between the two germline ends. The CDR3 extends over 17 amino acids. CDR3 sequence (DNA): TGTGCCAGCAGCCAAGTGAGGGTTCGAGACGTCTACAATGAGCAGTACTTC. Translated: CASSQVRVRDVYNEQYF.

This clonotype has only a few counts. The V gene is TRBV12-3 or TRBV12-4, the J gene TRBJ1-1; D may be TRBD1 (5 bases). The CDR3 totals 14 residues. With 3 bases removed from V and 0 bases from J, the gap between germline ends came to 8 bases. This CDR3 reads CASSFWGLNTEAFF. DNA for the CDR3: TGTGCCAGCAGTTTTTGGGGCTTGAACACTGAAGCTTTCTTT.

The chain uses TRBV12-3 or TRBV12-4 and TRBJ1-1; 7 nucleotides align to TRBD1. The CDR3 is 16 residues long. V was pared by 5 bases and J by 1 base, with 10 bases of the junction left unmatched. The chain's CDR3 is CASSPVTGLGNTEAFF. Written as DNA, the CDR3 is TGTGCCAGCAGTCCCGTGACAGGGTTGGGGAACACTGAAGCTTTCTTT.

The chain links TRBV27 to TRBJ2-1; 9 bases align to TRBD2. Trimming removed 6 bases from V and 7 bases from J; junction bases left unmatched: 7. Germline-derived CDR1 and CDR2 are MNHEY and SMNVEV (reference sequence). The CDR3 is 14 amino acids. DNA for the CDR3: TGTGCCAGCAGACCGGGACTAGCTTGGAATGAGCAGTTCTTC. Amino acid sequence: CASRPGLAWNEQFF.

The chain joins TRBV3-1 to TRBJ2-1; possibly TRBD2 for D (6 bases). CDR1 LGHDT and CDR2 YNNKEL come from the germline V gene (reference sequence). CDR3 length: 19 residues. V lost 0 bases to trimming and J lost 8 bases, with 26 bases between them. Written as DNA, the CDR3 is TGTGCCAGCAGCCAAGATTTTCGCGCTTGGGAGAAGGGACTTCATGAGCAGTTCTTC. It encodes CASSQDFRAWEKGLHEQFF.

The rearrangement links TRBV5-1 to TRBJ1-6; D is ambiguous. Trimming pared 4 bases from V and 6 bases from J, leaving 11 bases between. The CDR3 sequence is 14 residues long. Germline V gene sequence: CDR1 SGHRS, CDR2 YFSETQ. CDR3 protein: CASSPARGNSPLHF. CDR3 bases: TGCGCCAGCAGCCCGGCGCGGGGTAATTCACCCCTCCACTTT.

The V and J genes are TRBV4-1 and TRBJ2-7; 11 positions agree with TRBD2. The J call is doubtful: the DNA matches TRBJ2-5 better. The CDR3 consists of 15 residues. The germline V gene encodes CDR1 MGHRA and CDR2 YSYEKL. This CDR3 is CASSLLAGGEKTQYF. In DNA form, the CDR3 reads TGCGCCAGCAGCCTGCTAGCGGGGGGCGAGAAGACCCAGTACTTC.

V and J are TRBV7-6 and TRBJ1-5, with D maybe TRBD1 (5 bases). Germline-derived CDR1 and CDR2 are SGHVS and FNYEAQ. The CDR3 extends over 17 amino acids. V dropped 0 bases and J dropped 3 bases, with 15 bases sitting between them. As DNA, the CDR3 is TGTGCCAGCAGCTTAGCAAAACTGGGGACCCCCAATCAGCCCCAGCATTTT. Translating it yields CASSLAKLGTPNQPQHF.

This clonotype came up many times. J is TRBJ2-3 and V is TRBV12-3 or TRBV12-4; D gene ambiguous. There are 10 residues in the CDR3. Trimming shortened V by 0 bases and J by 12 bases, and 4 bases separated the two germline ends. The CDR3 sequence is CASSLAGQYF. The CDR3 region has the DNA TGTGCCAGCAGTTTAGCGGGACAGTATTTT.

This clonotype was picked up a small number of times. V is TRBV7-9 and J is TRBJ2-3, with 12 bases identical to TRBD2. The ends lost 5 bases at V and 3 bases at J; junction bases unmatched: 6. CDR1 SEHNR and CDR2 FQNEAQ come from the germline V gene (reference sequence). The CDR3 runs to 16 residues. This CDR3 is CASSPTSGSATDTQYF. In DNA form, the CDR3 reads TGTGCCAGCAGCCCGACTAGCGGGAGTGCAACAGATACGCAGTATTTT.

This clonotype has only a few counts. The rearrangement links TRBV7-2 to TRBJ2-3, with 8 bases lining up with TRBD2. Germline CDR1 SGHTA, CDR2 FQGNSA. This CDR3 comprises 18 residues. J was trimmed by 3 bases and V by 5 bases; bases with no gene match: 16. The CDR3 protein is CASSRGIISGSKTDTQYF. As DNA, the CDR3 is TGTGCCAGCAGCAGGGGAATCATCAGCGGGAGTAAAACAGATACGCAGTATTTT.

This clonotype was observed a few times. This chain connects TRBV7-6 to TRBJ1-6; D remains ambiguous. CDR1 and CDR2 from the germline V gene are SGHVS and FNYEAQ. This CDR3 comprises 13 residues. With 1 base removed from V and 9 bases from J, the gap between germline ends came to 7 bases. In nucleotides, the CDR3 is TGTGCCAGCAGCTTAGATCTAAGTTCACCCCTCCACTTT. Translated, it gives CASSLDLSSPLHF. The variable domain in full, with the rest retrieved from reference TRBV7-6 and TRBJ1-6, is GAGVSQSPRYKVTKRGQDVALRCDPISGHVSLYWYRQALGQGPEFLTYFNYEAQQDKSGLPNDRFSAERPEGSISTLTIQRTEQRDSAMYRCASSLDLSSPLHFGNGTRLTVT.

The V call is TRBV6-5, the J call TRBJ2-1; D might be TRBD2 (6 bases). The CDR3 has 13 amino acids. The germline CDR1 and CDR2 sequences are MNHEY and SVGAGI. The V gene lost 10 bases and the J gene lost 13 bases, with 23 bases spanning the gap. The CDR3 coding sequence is TGTGCCACCCGGACCTTCTATAGCGGAGAACAGTTCTTC. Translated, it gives CATRTFYSGEQFF.

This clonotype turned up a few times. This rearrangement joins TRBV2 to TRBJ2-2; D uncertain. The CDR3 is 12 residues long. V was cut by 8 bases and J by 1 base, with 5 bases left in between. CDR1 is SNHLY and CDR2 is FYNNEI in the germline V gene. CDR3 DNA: TGTGCCAGCTTCAGGAACACCGGGGAGCTGTTTTTT. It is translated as CASFRNTGELFF.